This T cell receptor (beta chain) was found in a study of blood T cell repertoires in COVID-19. Background on the study: Collection of acute and convalescent COVID-19 samples took place in the United States, Italy and Spain.

Deletions cut 2 bases from V and 0 bases from J, with 10 bases between. The CDR3 has 15 residues. CDR1 and CDR2 (germline): LNHDA, SQIVND (reference sequence). Seattle enrolled patients during active infection and tracked them longitudinally. Study processing details: Cell counts per sample came from amplifying reference gene primers. Method: immunoSEQ multiplex PCR; TCRdb's copy keeps in-frame clones and lacks some. V, J and clone size are taken as reported in that table, and D and trimming were inferred from the DNA itself. The sample holds 68,000 or so clones, around 90% seen once. The origin of this receptor is a woman aged 50 to 65 with COVID-19, enrolled during active disease. The J gene is TRBJ1-1, the V gene TRBV19, with D uncertain. Input material: peripheral blood. The CDR3 region is CASSIPGIMNTEAFF. The CDR3 coding sequence is TGTGCCAGTAGTATACCGGGTATAATGAACACTGAAGCTTTCTTT. Full variable domain (remainder filled in from reference TRBV19 and TRBJ1-1): DGGITQSPKYLFRKEGQNVTLSCEQNLNHDAMYWYRQDPGQGLRLIYYSQIVNDFQKGDIAEGYSVSREKKESFPLTVTSAQKNPTAFYLCASSIPGIMNTEAFFGQGTRLTVV.